This T cell receptor (beta chain) came from a study of shared clonotypes between healthy human individuals. Study-level findings and limits: Represented diversity, genetic and exposure-history alike, was limited by few donors.

As concerns this clone: Its matching antigen is unknown.

Germline lookup yields CDR1 WNHNN and CDR2 SYGVQD (reference sequence). Trimming took off 8 bases at V and 4 bases at J, with 20 bases between the two ends. This CDR3 has 16 amino acids. A deep-level run was used for the assay. Authors' data handling: There were no quality scores in the junction-only immunoSEQ sequences, so filtering differed. Sequenced by immunoSEQ multiplex PCR; TCRdb stores in-frame clones only, minus some. The D gene and trimming were derived from the DNA, and the V and J assignments and clone size from that table. Of a few hundred thousand clones in the sample, 60% to 80% were seen once. Genomic DNA for unsorted samples, which was extracted with the QIAamp DNA Blood Mini kit, came from some 90 million PBMCs.

The specimen sequenced was PBMCs. This sequence joins TRBV10-1 and TRBJ1-4; D uncertain. This TCR derives from a middle-aged woman in good health. Some clones in this sample may be carry-over from other donors' samples. In DNA, the CDR3 is TGCGCCAGCGTTTGGCGGGTCGCAGGCAATAATGAAAAACTGTTTTTT. It yields the protein CASVWRVAGNNEKLFF.